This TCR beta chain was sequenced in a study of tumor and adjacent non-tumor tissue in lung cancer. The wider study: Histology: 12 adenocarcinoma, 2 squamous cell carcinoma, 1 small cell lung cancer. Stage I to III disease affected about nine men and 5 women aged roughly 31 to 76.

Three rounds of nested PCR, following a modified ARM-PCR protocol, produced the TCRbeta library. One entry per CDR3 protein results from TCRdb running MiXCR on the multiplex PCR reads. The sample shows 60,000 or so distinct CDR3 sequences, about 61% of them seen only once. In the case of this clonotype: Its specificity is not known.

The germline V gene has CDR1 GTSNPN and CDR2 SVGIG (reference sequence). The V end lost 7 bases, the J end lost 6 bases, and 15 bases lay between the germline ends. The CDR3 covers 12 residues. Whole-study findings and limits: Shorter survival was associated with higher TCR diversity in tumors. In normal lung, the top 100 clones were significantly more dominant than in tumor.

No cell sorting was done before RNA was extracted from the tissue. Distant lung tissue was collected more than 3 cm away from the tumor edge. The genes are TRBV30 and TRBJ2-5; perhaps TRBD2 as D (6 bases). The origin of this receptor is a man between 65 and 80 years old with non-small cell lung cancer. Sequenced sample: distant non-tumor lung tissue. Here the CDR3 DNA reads TGTGCCTATTCGGGAGAAGTAAAGACCCAGTACTTC. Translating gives CAYSGEVKTQYF.